This T cell receptor beta chain was identified during a study of CD8+CD57+ T cells in acquired aplastic anemia. Study at large: Recorded DNA amounts for sorted CD4+ and CD8+ cells had an average of approximately 3 ug.

Study-wide results and caveats: Statistical testing detected no significant gap in CD8+ Simpson's diversity between patients and controls. Roughly 30 CD8+ CDR3 sequences occurred in both the patients and the controls.

Trimming shortened V by 4 bases and J by 0 bases, and 10 bases separated the two germline ends. The CDR3 length is 14 residues. Germline V gene sequence: CDR1 MNHEY, CDR2 SVGAGI. This clonotype was seen at least ten times. As yet, its antigen is unknown. TCR beta VDJ and CDR3 profiles were obtained from a genomic DNA template. TCRdb analysed the reads with MiXCR anew, one entry per CDR3 protein. The data show around 180,000 distinct CDR3 sequences, around half seen once. By flow cytometry, patients selected for sequencing had shown an expansion of CD8+CD57+ cells. As a group, the patients uniformly had severe acquired aplastic anemia.

Sequencing was done on a sample of sorted CD4+, CD8+, or CD8+CD57+ T cells (not recorded which) from PBMCs. The origin of this receptor is a human donor with aplastic anemia. The chain uses TRBV6-5 and TRBJ2-7; D gene unclear. The CDR3 is CASSSTPASYEQYF. In DNA, the CDR3 is TGTGCCAGCAGTTCAACCCCTGCCTCCTACGAGCAGTACTTC.